One sample yielded the 9 T cell receptor beta chains listed below, sequenced in a study of control samples from healthy donors and cancer patients. Clones were sequenced by immunoSEQ multiplex PCR, and TCRdb holds only the in-frame ones, with some missing. The sample shows approximately 130,000 clones, about 89% of them seen only once. The sequencing input was blood. These receptors were obtained from a man aged 45-65 years in good health.

The chain has TRBV11-2 and TRBJ2-2; D not resolved. Germline lookup yields CDR1 SGHAT and CDR2 FQNNGV. With 1 base removed from V and 6 bases from J, the gap between germline ends came to 6 bases. The CDR3 contains 13 residues. This CDR3 reads CASSLVSAGELFF. The CDR3 coding sequence is TGTGCCAGCAGCTTAGTCTCTGCCGGGGAGCTGTTTTTT. Full variable domain (remainder filled in from reference TRBV11-2 and TRBJ2-2): EAGVAQSPRYKIIEKRQSVAFWCNPISGHATLYWYQQILGQGPKLLIQFQNNGVVDDSQLPKDRFSAERLKGVDSTLKIQPAKLEDSAVYLCASSLVSAGELFFGEGSRLTVL.

The chain combines TRBV18 with TRBJ2-7, with D perhaps TRBD1 or TRBD2 (5 bases each). The CDR3 sequence is 11 residues long. V was shortened by 3 bases and J by 6 bases, with 6 bases between the two germline ends. From germline, CDR1 is KGHSH and CDR2 LQKENI. The CDR3 region has the DNA TGTGCCAGCTCACCTGGGACCGAGCAGTACTTC. Protein product: CASSPGTEQYF.

V gene TRBV12-5 combines with J gene TRBJ2-2; D unclear. This CDR3 has 16 amino acids. The V gene's germline CDR1 is LGHNT and CDR2 FRNRAP. The germline V and J ends were trimmed by 0 bases and 0 bases, with 8 bases remaining between them. In nucleotides, the CDR3 is TGTGCTAGTGGTTTGGTAGTAACAGCGAACACCGGGGAGCTGTTTTTT. Translation: CASGLVVTANTGELFF.

The chain recombines TRBV5-1 with TRBJ2-7; TRBD1 matches at 8 bases. V lost 6 bases and J lost 3; bases outside the gene matches: 2. Germline V gene sequence: CDR1 SGHRS, CDR2 YFSETQ. The CDR3 length is 12 residues. The CDR3 loop is CASTGQGYEQYF. CDR3 sequence (DNA): TGCGCCAGCACCGGACAGGGCTACGAGCAGTACTTC.

The genes are TRBV14 and TRBJ2-7; TRBD1 matches at 10 bases. J gave up 3 bases and V 4 bases, and 6 bases lay outside the gene matches. The CDR3 totals 15 residues. Germline V gives CDR1 SGHDN, CDR2 FVKESK. CDR3 protein: CASSLGTGASYEQYF. DNA for the CDR3: TGTGCCAGCAGCCTAGGGACAGGGGCTAGCTACGAGCAGTACTTC.

This sequence joins TRBV10-3 and TRBJ2-7, with D unresolved. The CDR3 runs to 13 residues. The V and J ends lost 0 bases and 5 bases respectively, with 8 bases between them. The germline V gene encodes CDR1 ENHRY and CDR2 SYGVKD. The CDR3 DNA follows: TGTGCCATCAGTGAGTCACGGACCCACGAGCAGTACTTC. It is translated as CAISESRTHEQYF.

V is TRBV19 and J is TRBJ1-1; possible D gene TRBD1, 6 bases. Trimming removed 10 bases at V and 11 bases at J, with 20 bases between. CDR3 length: 12 residues. Per germline, CDR1 LNHDA and CDR2 SQIVND (reference sequence). The CDR3 DNA reads TGTGCCACCGACAAGGGGGGGAGGAGGGCTTTCTTT. This translates into CATDKGGRRAFF.

V usage is TRBV29-1 and J usage is TRBJ2-5, with D perhaps assigned TRBD1 or TRBD2 (6 bases each). Germline-derived CDR1 and CDR2 are SQVTM and ANQGSEA. V gave up 0 bases and J gave up 2 bases, with 13 bases separating them. This CDR3 has 15 residues. The CDR3 DNA is TGCAGCGTTGAAGATACCGGGGGCGGACAAGAGACCCAGTACTTC. Residues: CSVEDTGGGQETQYF.

This chain uses TRBV5-1 with TRBJ2-3; the D is unclear. V lost 2 bases and J 0 bases, leaving 13 bases between the germline ends. The CDR3 covers 16 residues. CDR1 is SGHRS and CDR2 is YFSETQ in the germline V gene. CDR3 DNA sequence: TGCGCCAGCAGCTTCGGTCGGCAGGCTAGCACAGATACGCAGTATTTT. The encoded protein is CASSFGRQASTDTQYF.